This TCR beta chain appears in the sequencing data of a study of PD-1 blockade in classical Hodgkin lymphoma. General study findings and limits: Partial responders and progressors had significantly lower baseline TCR diversity.

Time point given: cycle 4 day 1 (C4D1), after about 6 weeks of nivolumab. Every single patient, without exception, relapsed after autologous stem cell transplantation, and brentuximab vedotin exposure varied. Sequenced by immunoSEQ multiplex PCR; TCRdb stores in-frame clones only, minus some. The sample has about 64,000 clones, about 90% seen once. Turning to this clone: Its matching antigen is unknown.

V dropped 5 bases and J dropped 0 bases, with 12 bases sitting between them. Looked up from germline, CDR1 is SGHRS and CDR2 is YFSETQ. CDR3 length: 16 amino acids. The origin of this receptor is a human donor with classical Hodgkin lymphoma. This material consisted of peripheral blood mononuclear cells (PBMCs), taken before the fourth cycle of nivolumab. The V call is TRBV5-1, the J call TRBJ1-6; no firm D call. CDR3 DNA: TGCGCCAGCAGACCAGACACGGTCTCCTATAATTCACCCCTCCACTTT. This sequence encodes CASRPDTVSYNSPLHF.